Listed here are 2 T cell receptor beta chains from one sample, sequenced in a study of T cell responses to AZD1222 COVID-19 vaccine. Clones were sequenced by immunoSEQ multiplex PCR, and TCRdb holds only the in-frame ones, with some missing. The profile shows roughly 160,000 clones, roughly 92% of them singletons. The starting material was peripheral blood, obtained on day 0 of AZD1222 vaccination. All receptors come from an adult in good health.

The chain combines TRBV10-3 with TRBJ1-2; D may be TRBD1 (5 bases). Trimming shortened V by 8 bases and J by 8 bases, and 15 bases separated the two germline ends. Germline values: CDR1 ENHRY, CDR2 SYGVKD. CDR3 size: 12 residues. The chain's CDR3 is CAIFDRAYGYTF. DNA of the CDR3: TGTGCCATCTTTGACAGAGCATACGGCTACACCTTC.

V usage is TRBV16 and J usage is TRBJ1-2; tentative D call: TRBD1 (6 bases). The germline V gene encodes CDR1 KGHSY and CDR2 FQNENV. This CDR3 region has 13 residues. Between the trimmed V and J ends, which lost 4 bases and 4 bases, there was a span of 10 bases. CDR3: CASSRGGGYGYTF. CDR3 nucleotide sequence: TGTGCCAGCAGCCGGGGGGGCGGCTATGGCTACACCTTC. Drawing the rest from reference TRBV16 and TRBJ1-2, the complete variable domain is GEEVAQTPKHLVRGEGQKAKLYCAPIKGHSYVFWYQQVLKNEFKFLISFQNENVFDETGMPKERFSAKCLPNSPCSLEIQATKLEDSAVYFCASSRGGGYGYTFGSGTRLTVV.